The clone carrying this TCR beta chain was recorded at least ten times. V lost 3 bases, J lost 5 bases, and 10 bases lay in between. The CDR3 is made up of 13 amino acids. Germline V CDR1 and CDR2: SEHNR, FQNEAQ (reference sequence). This sample is part of a study of T cells after yellow fever vaccination. Template switching by 5'RACE produced TCR cDNA, adding a universal primer site and UMIs. One entry per CDR3 protein results from TCRdb running MiXCR on the 5' RACE reads. The sample has around 100,000 distinct CDR3 sequences, approximately 8.4% seen once; the top ten hold roughly 25%. V gene TRBV7-9 combines with J gene TRBJ2-5; D ambiguous. The source material was CD8+ T cells sorted from PBMCs, sampled 45 days after the yellow fever booster vaccination. The TCR comes from a man under 40 who received the YFV17D yellow fever vaccine. CDR3 loop: CASSLGHRETQYF. CDR3 nucleotide sequence: TGTGCCAGCAGCTTGGGTCATCGCGAGACCCAGTACTTC.